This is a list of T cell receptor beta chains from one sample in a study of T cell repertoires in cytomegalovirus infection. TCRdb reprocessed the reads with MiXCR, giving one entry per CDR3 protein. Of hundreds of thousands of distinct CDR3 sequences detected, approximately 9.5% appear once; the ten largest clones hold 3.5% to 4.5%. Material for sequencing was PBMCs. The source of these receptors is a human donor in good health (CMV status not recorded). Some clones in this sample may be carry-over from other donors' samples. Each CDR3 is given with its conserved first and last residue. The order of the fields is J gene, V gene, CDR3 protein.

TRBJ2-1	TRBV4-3	CASSQEYYNEQFF
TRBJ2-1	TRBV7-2	CASSSQSYNEQFF
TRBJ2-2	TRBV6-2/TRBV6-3	CASSYPTGELFF
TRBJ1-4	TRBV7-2	CASSLDWDDEKLFF
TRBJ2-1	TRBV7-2	CASSLGSGSSYNEQFF
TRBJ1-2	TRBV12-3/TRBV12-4	CASSRDRVNGYTF
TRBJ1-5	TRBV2	CASGGGEPQHF
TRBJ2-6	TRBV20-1	CSASILGVGGANVLTF
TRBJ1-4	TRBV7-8	CASSPSGGNEKLFF
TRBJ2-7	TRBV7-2	CASSYRLDYEQYF
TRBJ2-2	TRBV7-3	CASSLLGRGIGELFF
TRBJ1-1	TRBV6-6	CASSHGTGSGGTEAFF
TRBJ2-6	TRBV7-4	CASSLIFKGGSGANVLTF
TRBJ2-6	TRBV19	CASSLISSGANVLTF
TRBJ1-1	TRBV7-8	CASSLGAKITEAFF
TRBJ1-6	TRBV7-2	CASSLQPGRGYYRSPLHF
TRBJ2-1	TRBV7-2	CASSLAPEVNEQFF
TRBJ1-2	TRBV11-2	CASTPTGVNYGYTF
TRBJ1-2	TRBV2	CASSLQGHPSGYTF
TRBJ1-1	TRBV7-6	CASQKGGFNTEAFF
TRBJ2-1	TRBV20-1	CSASTGLAGGNEQFF
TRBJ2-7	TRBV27	CASSLSQGGTYEQYF
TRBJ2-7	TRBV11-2	CASSLGEATEQYF
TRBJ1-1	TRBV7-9	CASRRGVGDTEAFF
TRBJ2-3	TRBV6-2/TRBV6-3	CASTMGQGSTDTQYF
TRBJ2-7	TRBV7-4	CASSSGTSGRRYEQYF
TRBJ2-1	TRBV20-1	CSAPSGRNEQFF
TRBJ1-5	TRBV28	CASSLPARSNQPQHF
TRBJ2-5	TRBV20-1	CSSDRGRETQYF
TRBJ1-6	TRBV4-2	CASSQVPSANSPLHF
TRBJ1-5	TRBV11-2	CASSLGKDRGYQPQHF
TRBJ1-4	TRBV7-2	CASSPNGNEKLFF
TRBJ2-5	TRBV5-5	CASRPGVSQETQYF
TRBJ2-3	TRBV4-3	CASRKTLQKSTDTQYF
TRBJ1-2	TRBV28	CASSLFLEGYGYTF
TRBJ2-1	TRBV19	CASSIELAGRREQFF
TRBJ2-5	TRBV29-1	CSGGPRRAYSGETQYF
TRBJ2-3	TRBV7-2	CASSLRHGGTDTQYF
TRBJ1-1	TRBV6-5	CASSPYAFRGGAGTEAFF
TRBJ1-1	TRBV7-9	CASSIAGNEAFF
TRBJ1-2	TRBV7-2	CASSLDAGANYGYTF
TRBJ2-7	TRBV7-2	CASSLVAGGEDEQYF
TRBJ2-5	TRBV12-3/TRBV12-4	CASIPGGQQETQYF
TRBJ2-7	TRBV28	CASSLSTGGKIYEQYF
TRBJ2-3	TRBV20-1	CSARDHSGSADTQYF
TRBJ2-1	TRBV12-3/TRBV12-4	CASSLIERIYNEQFF
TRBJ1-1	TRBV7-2	CASSFTAANTEAFF
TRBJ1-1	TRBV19	CASISWGGSRTEAFF
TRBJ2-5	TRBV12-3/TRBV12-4	CASSFRTSGEETQYF
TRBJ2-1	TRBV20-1	CSAGRLAGVLNEQFF